Listed below are T cell receptor beta chains from one sample, sequenced in a study of cytomegalovirus exposure and HLA in healthy donors. Method: immunoSEQ multiplex PCR; TCRdb's copy keeps in-frame clones and lacks some. This sample has approximately 97,000 clones, with 81% found just once. Sequenced: PBMCs. All receptors derive from a woman aged 70-85 years in good health and CMV-seropositive. Both conserved end residues are part of each CDR3. D genes are given only for firm matches. Some rows mark clone size as missing; the rest say once, few, many or name a class of expanded clone.

j_call v_call d_call clone_size cdr3_nt cdr3_aa
TRBJ2-7 TRBV7-2 NA NA TGTGCCAGCAGCTTAGAGTTTAGCAGGGTGAGGGAGCAGTACTTC CASSLEFSRVREQYF
TRBJ2-3 TRBV6-5 TRBD2 NA TGTGCCAGCAGTTTTCAACTAGCGTTAAACACAGATACGCAGTATTTT CASSFQLALNTDTQYF
TRBJ1-4 TRBV5-1 NA NA TGCGCCAGCAGCCCCGGGGATGCCCTTAATGAAAAACTGTTTTTT CASSPGDALNEKLFF
TRBJ2-3 TRBV5-1 TRBD1 NA TGCGCCAGCAGCTCAAGGACAGGGGGCACAGATACGCAGTATTTT CASSSRTGGTDTQYF
TRBJ1-1 TRBV29-1 NA NA TGCAGCGCTAACCGACAGAGCATGAACACTGAAGCTTTCTTT CSANRQSMNTEAFF
TRBJ2-1 TRBV5-1 NA once TGCGCCAGCAGCGAAACGGCTGGGGAGAGCTCCTACAATGAGCAGTTCTTC CASSETAGESSYNEQFF
TRBJ2-7 TRBV6-1 NA NA TGTGCCACGGACACCGTACCCTACGAGCAGTACTTC CATDTVPYEQYF
TRBJ2-3 TRBV12-5 NA NA TGTGCTAGTGGTAGAGACACGGGACTGCAGTATTTT CASGRDTGLQYF
TRBJ2-2 TRBV7-9 NA NA TGTGCCAGCAGCTTAAAACTCCGCAACACCGGGGAGCTGTTTTTT CASSLKLRNTGELFF
TRBJ1-4 TRBV5-5 NA few TGTGCCAGCAGCTTGTCGGGGGGTTGGGAAAAACTGTTTTTT CASSLSGGWEKLFF
TRBJ2-1 TRBV7-3 TRBD1 NA TGTGCCAGCAGCTTCGGGACAGGGAGGAATGAGCAGTTCTTC CASSFGTGRNEQFF
TRBJ2-4 TRBV20-1 NA NA TGCATAACCAAAAACATTCGGTACTTC CITKNIRYF
TRBJ2-7 TRBV15 TRBD2 NA TGTGCCACCAGCCGTCCTAGCGGAGCTACCTACGAGCAGTACTTC CATSRPSGATYEQYF
TRBJ2-5 TRBV7-2 NA NA TGTGCCAGCAGCTTTTCGGGAGCGTCCGGGGAGACCCAGTACTTC CASSFSGASGETQYF
TRBJ1-1 TRBV28 NA NA TGTGCCAGCAGTCGCTTTTCTAGGAACACTGAAGCTTTCTTT CASSRFSRNTEAFF
TRBJ2-2 TRBV19 TRBD2 NA TGTGCCAGTAGTAGAAAAAGGACTAGCGGGAGAAACACCGGGGAGCTGTTTTTT CASSRKRTSGRNTGELFF
TRBJ1-5 TRBV30 NA NA TGTGCCTGGAGTGTACAGGCAGGTAGCAATCAGCCCCAGCATTTT CAWSVQAGSNQPQHF
TRBJ1-3 TRBV14 TRBD1 NA TGTGCCAGCAGCCCCCAGGGGGCAGAGTCTGACAGCAAAAACACCATATATTTT CASSPQGAESDSKNTIYF
TRBJ2-7 TRBV7-3 TRBD2 NA TGTGCCAGCAGCTTAATAGCGGGAGGCGAGCAGTACTTC CASSLIAGGEQYF
TRBJ2-2 TRBV25-1 NA NA TGTGCCAGCAGTGATAGAAGACAGCCTGCGAACACCGGGGAGCTGTTTTTT CASSDRRQPANTGELFF
TRBJ2-7 TRBV11-1 TRBD1 once TGTGCCAGCAGCCAGGGGATGGGACAGGGGGCCGTCGAGCAGTACTTC CASSQGMGQGAVEQYF
TRBJ1-1 TRBV19 TRBD1 few TGTGCCAGTAGTACCCCTTCAGGGACAGCGAATACTGAAGCTTTCTTT CASSTPSGTANTEAFF
TRBJ2-3 TRBV19 TRBD1 NA TGTGCCAGTAGGCCGACAGGGGTGTCCCCAGATACGCAGTATTTT CASRPTGVSPDTQYF
TRBJ2-2 TRBV30 TRBD2 NA TGTGCCTGGAGTGTACTAGCGGGAGTTACCGGGGAGCTGTTTTTT CAWSVLAGVTGELFF
TRBJ2-5 TRBV7-2 TRBD1 NA TGTGCCAGCAGTACAGGGGGCTCAGGGACCCAGTACTTC CASSTGGSGTQYF
TRBJ2-1 TRBV6-6 TRBD2 NA TGTGCCAGCAATGGGCTAGCGGGGGGCTACAATGAGCAGTTCTTC CASNGLAGGYNEQFF
TRBJ2-7 TRBV25-1 TRBD2 NA TGTGCCAGCAGTGAAGCGGGAGGACTCTACGAGCAGTACTTC CASSEAGGLYEQYF
TRBJ1-1 TRBV7-8 NA NA TGTGCCAGCAGCTTTCAGAGGGACACTGAAGCTTTCTTT CASSFQRDTEAFF
TRBJ2-7 TRBV14 NA NA TGTGCCAGCAGCCGTCTCGGACAGTACTACGAGCAGTACTTC CASSRLGQYYEQYF
TRBJ2-7 TRBV28 TRBD1 NA TGTGCCAGCAGTTCCCCCGGGACAGGGACTTTCGACGAGCAGTACTTC CASSSPGTGTFDEQYF
TRBJ1-3 TRBV30 TRBD1 NA TGTGCCTGGAGACTCCCCGGGACAGGCTACTCTGGAAACACCATATATTTT CAWRLPGTGYSGNTIYF
TRBJ2-7 TRBV18 TRBD2 NA TGTGCCAGCCAACTAGCGGGAGGGCCCGAGCAGTACTTC CASQLAGGPEQYF
TRBJ2-7 TRBV7-8 TRBD1 NA TGTGCCAGCAGCAAGGGACAGGGGGTGGGACGCGAGCAGTACTTC CASSKGQGVGREQYF
TRBJ1-2 TRBV6-1 TRBD1 NA TGTGCCAGCAGGGCAGTCGGGACAGGTTATGGCTACACCTTC CASRAVGTGYGYTF
TRBJ2-7 TRBV6-5 NA NA TGTGCCAGCAGTTACAAGAGAGAGTACGAGCAGTACTTC CASSYKREYEQYF
TRBJ2-7 TRBV10-2 TRBD1 NA TGCGCCAGCAGACAAACAGGGGAAACCTACGAGCAGTACTTC CASRQTGETYEQYF
TRBJ2-7 TRBV4-2 NA NA TGTGCCAGCAGCCAAGAGGCAGATTCTTACGAGCAGTACTTC CASSQEADSYEQYF